This is a list of T cell receptor beta chains from one sample in a study of T-cell reconstitution after alpha-beta-depleted transplantation in children. TCRdb re-derived calls from the PCR reads in MiXCR, one entry per CDR3 protein. This sample has under 350,000 distinct CDR3 sequences, with approximately 9.6% found just once. The source material was PBMCs from the stem cell graft donor, sampled from the stem cell graft. These receptor sequences come from a human donor who donated a stem cell graft to a child with SCID. CDR3s include the opening cysteine and the closing phenylalanine or tryptophan. A D gene is named only where the DNA matches it firmly. Clone size is given for some rows only: seen once, a few or many times, or a class if the clone is expanded.

V gene: TRBV20-1; clone size: many; D gene: -; J gene: TRBJ1-1; CDR3 protein: CSASPDATEAFF; CDR3 DNA: TGCAGTGCTAGTCCAGACGCCACTGAAGCTTTCTTT
V gene: TRBV12-3/TRBV12-4; clone size: many; D gene: TRBD1; J gene: TRBJ2-1; CDR3 protein: CASSLYGTGGRNEQFF; CDR3 DNA: TGTGCCAGCAGTTTGTACGGGACAGGGGGTAGGAATGAGCAGTTCTTC
V gene: TRBV5-1; clone size: many; D gene: TRBD2; J gene: TRBJ2-4; CDR3 protein: CASSLETSGEGAKNIQYF; CDR3 DNA: TGCGCCAGCAGCTTGGAAACTAGCGGGGAGGGGGCCAAAAACATTCAGTACTTC
V gene: TRBV25-1; clone size: -; D gene: -; J gene: TRBJ1-5; CDR3 protein: CASRQGDKPQHF; CDR3 DNA: TGTGCCAGCAGACAGGGCGACAAGCCCCAGCATTTT
V gene: TRBV7-8; clone size: few; D gene: -; J gene: TRBJ1-1; CDR3 protein: CASSLSWTGNTEAFF; CDR3 DNA: TGTGCCAGCAGCTTGTCTTGGACGGGGAACACTGAAGCTTTCTTT
V gene: TRBV10-3; clone size: -; D gene: TRBD2; J gene: TRBJ2-3; CDR3 protein: CAIRRTSGGEDTQYF; CDR3 DNA: TGTGCCATCAGGCGGACTAGCGGGGGTGAAGATACGCAGTATTTT
V gene: TRBV11-1; clone size: many; D gene: -; J gene: TRBJ2-3; CDR3 protein: CASSQSKGLLTRTDTQYF; CDR3 DNA: TGTGCCAGCAGCCAATCGAAGGGCCTCCTAACCCGCACAGATACGCAGTATTTT
V gene: TRBV27; clone size: -; D gene: -; J gene: TRBJ2-1; CDR3 protein: CASSLGPNPHYNEQFF; CDR3 DNA: TGTGCCAGCAGTTTAGGCCCTAACCCTCACTACAATGAGCAGTTCTTC
V gene: TRBV20-1; clone size: -; D gene: -; J gene: TRBJ1-3; CDR3 protein: CSASYGPSGNTIYF; CDR3 DNA: TGCAGTGCTAGTTACGGACCCTCTGGAAACACCATATATTTT
V gene: TRBV5-1; clone size: -; D gene: -; J gene: TRBJ1-1; CDR3 protein: CASSWEGGTEAFF; CDR3 DNA: TGCGCCAGCAGCTGGGAGGGTGGCACTGAAGCTTTCTTT
V gene: TRBV7-8; clone size: many; D gene: -; J gene: TRBJ2-1; CDR3 protein: CASSLALNNEQFF; CDR3 DNA: TGTGCCAGCAGCTTAGCACTCAACAATGAGCAGTTCTTC
V gene: TRBV4-1; clone size: many; D gene: TRBD1; J gene: TRBJ1-2; CDR3 protein: CASSQDPQGAQSYGYTF; CDR3 DNA: TGCGCCAGCAGCCAAGATCCCCAGGGGGCGCAGAGCTATGGCTACACCTTC
V gene: TRBV5-1; clone size: -; D gene: -; J gene: TRBJ2-6; CDR3 protein: CASSPTTGANVLTF; CDR3 DNA: TGCGCCAGCAGCCCCACGACAGGGGCCAACGTCCTGACTTTC
V gene: TRBV28; clone size: few; D gene: -; J gene: TRBJ2-7; CDR3 protein: CASSLPITGTIYEQYF; CDR3 DNA: TGTGCCAGCAGTTTACCTATAACCGGGACAATCTACGAGCAGTACTTC
V gene: TRBV2; clone size: -; D gene: -; J gene: TRBJ1-6; CDR3 protein: CASTGVNRSPLHF; CDR3 DNA: TGTGCCAGCACTGGCGTGAACCGTTCACCCCTCCACTTT
V gene: TRBV27; clone size: many; D gene: TRBD1; J gene: TRBJ1-4; CDR3 protein: CASKRGTGGEKLFF; CDR3 DNA: TGTGCCAGCAAAAGGGGGACAGGGGGTGAAAAACTGTTTTTT
V gene: TRBV5-1; clone size: many; D gene: -; J gene: TRBJ1-1; CDR3 protein: CASSRQGGNTEAFF; CDR3 DNA: TGTGCCAGCAGCCGGCAGGGCGGGAACACTGAAGCTTTCTTT
V gene: TRBV20-1; clone size: many; D gene: -; J gene: TRBJ2-2; CDR3 protein: CSAVYTGELFF; CDR3 DNA: TGCAGTGCTGTTTACACCGGGGAGCTGTTTTTT
V gene: TRBV12-3/TRBV12-4; clone size: -; D gene: -; J gene: TRBJ1-1; CDR3 protein: CASSLTLGTNTEAFF; CDR3 DNA: TGTGCCAGCAGTTTAACGTTGGGCACAAACACTGAAGCTTTCTTT
V gene: TRBV20-1; clone size: -; D gene: -; J gene: TRBJ2-7; CDR3 protein: CSAKGIVTGSYEQYF; CDR3 DNA: TGCAGTGCCAAGGGAATCGTAACTGGGTCCTACGAGCAGTACTTC
V gene: TRBV15; clone size: many; D gene: -; J gene: TRBJ2-1; CDR3 protein: CATSRGGGLGNEQFF; CDR3 DNA: TGTGCCACCAGCAGAGGAGGGGGTCTTGGGAATGAGCAGTTCTTC
V gene: TRBV20-1; clone size: many; D gene: TRBD1; J gene: TRBJ2-7; CDR3 protein: CSARQGSYEQYF; CDR3 DNA: TGCAGTGCCCGACAGGGCTCCTACGAGCAGTACTTC
V gene: TRBV15; clone size: few; D gene: TRBD1; J gene: TRBJ1-5; CDR3 protein: CATSRWTGDQPQHF; CDR3 DNA: TGTGCCACCAGCAGGTGGACAGGGGATCAGCCCCAGCATTTT
V gene: TRBV20-1; clone size: -; D gene: -; J gene: TRBJ2-4; CDR3 protein: CSARVSPGGFNIQYF; CDR3 DNA: TGCAGTGCTAGAGTCTCCCCTGGGGGATTCAACATTCAGTACTTC
V gene: TRBV24-1; clone size: -; D gene: -; J gene: TRBJ2-4; CDR3 protein: CATHEGIQYF; CDR3 DNA: TGTGCCACCCATGAGGGTATTCAGTACTTC
V gene: TRBV24-1; clone size: few; D gene: -; J gene: TRBJ2-3; CDR3 protein: CATSAADVRTDTQYF; CDR3 DNA: TGTGCCACCAGTGCCGCGGACGTAAGAACAGATACGCAGTATTTT
V gene: TRBV7-8; clone size: -; D gene: -; J gene: TRBJ2-3; CDR3 protein: CASSSGTTDTQYF; CDR3 DNA: TGTGCCAGCAGCTCAGGAACGACAGATACGCAGTATTTT
V gene: TRBV5-1; clone size: -; D gene: -; J gene: TRBJ1-1; CDR3 protein: CASSLAGGATEAFF; CDR3 DNA: TGCGCCAGCAGCTTGGCAGGAGGGGCCACTGAAGCTTTCTTT
V gene: TRBV27; clone size: many; D gene: TRBD1; J gene: TRBJ1-2; CDR3 protein: CASSRDRGRYGYTF; CDR3 DNA: TGTGCCAGCAGTCGCGACAGGGGACGGTATGGCTACACCTTC
V gene: TRBV6-1; clone size: few; D gene: -; J gene: TRBJ2-2; CDR3 protein: CASRVGTNTGELFF; CDR3 DNA: TGTGCCAGCAGGGTCGGCACTAACACCGGGGAGCTGTTTTTT
V gene: TRBV7-2; clone size: -; D gene: -; J gene: TRBJ2-5; CDR3 protein: CASSLGDSETQYF; CDR3 DNA: TGTGCCAGCAGCTTAGGGGATTCGGAGACCCAGTACTTC
V gene: TRBV5-1; clone size: many; D gene: TRBD2; J gene: TRBJ2-5; CDR3 protein: CASSLAGSQETQYF; CDR3 DNA: TGTGCCAGCAGTCTAGCGGGCTCTCAAGAGACCCAGTACTTC
V gene: TRBV5-5; clone size: many; D gene: -; J gene: TRBJ2-5; CDR3 protein: CASSEPIGQETQYF; CDR3 DNA: TGTGCCAGCAGCGAACCGATCGGCCAAGAGACCCAGTACTTC
V gene: TRBV6-1; clone size: -; D gene: -; J gene: TRBJ1-2; CDR3 protein: CASSGGTPSKRNYGYTF; CDR3 DNA: TGTGCCAGCAGTGGTGGGACACCCAGTAAAAGAAACTATGGCTACACCTTC
V gene: TRBV3-1; clone size: -; D gene: -; J gene: TRBJ1-5; CDR3 protein: CTSSPPAGPQHF; CDR3 DNA: TGTACCAGCAGCCCCCCGGCGGGGCCCCAGCATTTT
V gene: TRBV7-9; clone size: many; D gene: TRBD1; J gene: TRBJ2-4; CDR3 protein: CASSWGQDIQYF; CDR3 DNA: TGTGCCAGCAGCTGGGGACAGGACATTCAGTACTTC
V gene: TRBV5-1; clone size: few; D gene: -; J gene: TRBJ2-5; CDR3 protein: CASSLGWRQVEETQYF; CDR3 DNA: TGCGCCAGCAGCTTGGGATGGAGACAGGTTGAAGAGACCCAGTACTTC
V gene: TRBV7-9; clone size: few; D gene: -; J gene: TRBJ1-1; CDR3 protein: CASSSDGRMNTEAFF; CDR3 DNA: TGTGCCAGCAGCTCGGATGGGCGGATGAACACTGAAGCTTTCTTT
V gene: TRBV5-6; clone size: many; D gene: -; J gene: TRBJ2-1; CDR3 protein: CASSAPQVGSYNEQFF; CDR3 DNA: TGTGCCAGCAGCGCTCCGCAGGTGGGCTCCTACAATGAGCAGTTCTTC
V gene: TRBV2; clone size: few; D gene: TRBD1; J gene: TRBJ1-4; CDR3 protein: CASSDGTGAEKLFF; CDR3 DNA: TGTGCCAGCAGCGACGGGACAGGGGCTGAAAAACTGTTTTTT
V gene: TRBV20-1; clone size: few; D gene: TRBD1; J gene: TRBJ1-2; CDR3 protein: CSAMDRPYGYTF; CDR3 DNA: TGCAGTGCCATGGACAGGCCCTATGGCTACACCTTC
V gene: TRBV12-5; clone size: few; D gene: -; J gene: TRBJ2-1; CDR3 protein: CAAGWDEQFF; CDR3 DNA: TGTGCGGCGGGGTGGGATGAGCAGTTCTTC
V gene: TRBV7-9; clone size: few; D gene: -; J gene: TRBJ2-3; CDR3 protein: CASRPVATDTQYF; CDR3 DNA: TGTGCCAGCCGCCCCGTAGCCACAGATACGCAGTATTTT
V gene: TRBV13; clone size: few; D gene: TRBD2; J gene: TRBJ2-1; CDR3 protein: CASSSTSGGFLSYNEQFF; CDR3 DNA: TGTGCCAGCAGCTCGACTAGCGGGGGGTTCCTCTCCTACAATGAGCAGTTCTTC
V gene: TRBV20-1; clone size: few; D gene: TRBD2; J gene: TRBJ2-5; CDR3 protein: CSARDASGRKYQETQYF; CDR3 DNA: TGCAGTGCTAGAGATGCTAGCGGGCGAAAGTACCAAGAGACCCAGTACTTC
V gene: TRBV7-9; clone size: few; D gene: -; J gene: TRBJ1-1; CDR3 protein: CASGGTGGRGGTEAFF; CDR3 DNA: TGTGCCAGCGGGGGGACGGGGGGGCGTGGCGGGACTGAAGCTTTCTTT
V gene: TRBV15; clone size: -; D gene: -; J gene: TRBJ1-2; CDR3 protein: CATSPDQGGYGYTF; CDR3 DNA: TGTGCCACCAGCCCGGACCAGGGAGGCTATGGCTACACCTTC
V gene: TRBV5-1; clone size: few; D gene: -; J gene: TRBJ1-1; CDR3 protein: CASSQGSGNTEAFF; CDR3 DNA: TGCGCCAGCAGCCAAGGATCGGGGAACACTGAAGCTTTCTTT
V gene: TRBV19; clone size: -; D gene: -; J gene: TRBJ2-6; CDR3 protein: CASSMLALVTFLTF; CDR3 DNA: TGTGCCAGTAGTATGTTGGCTCTGGTCACGTTCCTGACTTTC
V gene: TRBV28; clone size: many; D gene: -; J gene: TRBJ1-3; CDR3 protein: CASSLLKGDGNTIYF; CDR3 DNA: TGTGCCAGCAGTTTATTGAAGGGGGATGGAAACACCATATATTTT
V gene: TRBV6-2/TRBV6-3; clone size: -; D gene: -; J gene: TRBJ1-5; CDR3 protein: CASSYGGWGQPQHF; CDR3 DNA: TGTGCCAGCAGTTACGGGGGCTGGGGTCAGCCCCAGCATTTT
V gene: TRBV4-1; clone size: few; D gene: TRBD1; J gene: TRBJ1-1; CDR3 protein: CASSQGQGITEAFF; CDR3 DNA: TGCGCCAGCAGCCAGGGACAGGGGATCACTGAAGCTTTCTTT